The next 19 T cell receptor beta chains were all read from a single sample in a study of T cells in Graves' hyperthyroidism and ophthalmopathy. Amplified TCR beta CDR3 regions derived from RNA transcripts. The TCR CDR3 was amplified in a first-round RT-PCR using the HTBI primer set. TCRdb passed the multiplex PCR reads through MiXCR, listing each CDR3 protein once. There are fewer than 900,000 distinct CDR3 sequences in the sample; 15% to 20% occur only once, and 16% lies in the top ten. The sample taken for sequencing was blood. Every receptor here comes from a woman in her fifties or sixties with Graves' hyperthyroidism that later progressed to Graves' ophthalmopathy.

Ten or more counts support this clonotype. This sequence joins TRBV27 and TRBJ1-1, with D possibly TRBD1 on 6 matching bases. Germline V lookup: CDR1 MNHEY, CDR2 SMNVEV (reference sequence). The V and J ends lost 3 bases and 7 bases respectively, with 15 bases between them. The CDR3 totals 14 residues. This CDR3 reads CASSFFRGHIEAFF. Here the CDR3 DNA reads TGTGCCAGCAGTTTTTTTCGGGGGCATATTGAAGCTTTCTTT.

This clonotype was recorded at least ten times. The rearrangement links TRBV12-3 or TRBV12-4 to TRBJ2-3, with 9 bases identical to TRBD2. This CDR3 spans 12 amino acids. Trimming removed 7 bases from V and 8 bases from J; junction bases left unmatched: 4. The DNA of the CDR3 is TGTGCCAGCACCGCAGCGGGGGGTACGCAGTATTTT. Protein: CASTAAGGTQYF.

This clonotype was recorded at least ten times. The rearrangement joins TRBV5-1 to TRBJ2-2; 8 bases agree with TRBD1. CDR3 length: 15 amino acids. CDR1 is SGHRS, CDR2 YFSETQ, per germline. The V and J ends lost 4 bases and 4 bases, in that order; junction bases with no gene match: 6. CDR3 nucleotides: TGCGCCAGCAGCCCGGACGGACAGGGCACCGGGGAGCTGTTTTTT. Protein product: CASSPDGQGTGELFF.

At least ten counts were recorded for this clonotype. V and J are TRBV12-3 or TRBV12-4 and TRBJ2-5; 7 bases line up with TRBD1. The CDR3 sequence is 15 residues long. The V segment lost 2 bases and the J segment 3 bases; nucleotides outside the gene matches: 6. The CDR3 DNA is TGTGCCAGCAGTTTATCTGCCACAGGGGAAGAGACCCAGTACTTC. It translates to CASSLSATGEETQYF.

The chain has TRBV7-6 and TRBJ2-2; no clear D gene. Per germline, CDR1 SGHVS and CDR2 FNYEAQ. V was trimmed by 3 bases and J by 5 bases, leaving 7 bases between them. The CDR3 runs 13 residues. The CDR3 sequence: CASSFRRTGELFF. CDR3 nucleotides: TGTGCCAGCAGCTTTCGGCGGACCGGGGAGCTGTTTTTT. The complete variable domain, with remaining parts taken from reference TRBV7-6 and TRBJ2-2, reads GAGVSQSPRYKVTKRGQDVALRCDPISGHVSLYWYRQALGQGPEFLTYFNYEAQQDKSGLPNDRFSAERPEGSISTLTIQRTEQRDSAMYRCASSFRRTGELFFGEGSRLTVL.

This clonotype was found many times. The rearrangement links TRBV7-9 to TRBJ2-1; 9 bases map to TRBD2. The CDR3 sequence is 17 residues long. Trimming at V came to 5 bases and at J to 2 bases, leaving 10 bases not matched to a gene. CDR1 and CDR2 from the germline V gene are SEHNR and FQNEAQ (reference sequence). The CDR3 here is CASSPHSGGPTYNEQFF. The CDR3 nucleotides are TGTGCCAGCAGCCCCCATAGCGGGGGCCCTACCTACAATGAGCAGTTCTTC.

The sample holds many counts of this clonotype. The chain couples TRBV30 to TRBJ1-2, with no clear D. The V and J ends lost 3 bases and 3 bases respectively, with 14 bases between them. The CDR3 is 14 amino acids. Germline CDR1 and CDR2: GTSNPN and SVGIG (reference sequence). DNA for the CDR3: TGTGCCTGGAGGTCACTGGGAAGACACTATGGCTACACCTTC. This gives the protein CAWRSLGRHYGYTF.

In this sample, this clonotype turned up many times. J is TRBJ1-5 and V is TRBV2; tentatively, D is TRBD1 (6 bases). V was clipped by 1 base and J by 5 bases, with 12 bases between them. Per germline, CDR1 SNHLY and CDR2 FYNNEI. The length of the CDR3 is 15 residues. The CDR3 bases are TGTGCCAGCAGTGAAGAGATAGGGGGACATCAGCCCCAGCATTTT. Amino acid sequence: CASSEEIGGHQPQHF.

This clonotype showed up just a few times. This chain uses TRBV19 with TRBJ2-1; 7 bases align to TRBD1. The trim removed 4 bases at V and 0 bases at J, leaving 6 bases unmatched. The CDR3 covers 16 residues. The V gene's germline CDR1 is LNHDA and CDR2 SQIVND (reference sequence). CDR3 sequence (DNA): TGTGCCAGTAGTAAATACAGGGGCGGCTCCTACAATGAGCAGTTCTTC. Translated, it gives CASSKYRGGSYNEQFF.

The chain couples TRBV2 to TRBJ2-5; D might be TRBD2 (6 bases). The length of the CDR3 is 13 residues. The germline CDR1 and CDR2 sequences are SNHLY and FYNNEI. V was shortened by 8 bases and J by 4 bases, with 14 bases between the two germline ends. The CDR3 here is CASDGTGAETQYF. The CDR3, as DNA: TGTGCCAGCGACGGGACTGGTGCAGAGACCCAGTACTTC.

This clonotype was picked up a small number of times. The J gene is TRBJ1-5, the V gene TRBV2; D is ambiguous. Germline values: CDR1 SNHLY, CDR2 FYNNEI. CDR3 length: 14 residues. Trimming stripped 3 bases from V and 1 base from J, with 7 bases between. The DNA of the CDR3 is TGTGCCAGCAGTGAGCCTACGAGCAATCAGCCCCAGCATTTT. Its protein is CASSEPTSNQPQHF.

This clonotype was seen at least ten times. The chain carries TRBV6-6 and TRBJ1-2; D gene ambiguous. Germline V gene data show CDR1 as MNHNY and CDR2 as SVGAGI (reference sequence). The V end lost 0 bases, the J end lost 4 bases, and 15 bases lay between the germline ends. The CDR3 consists of 16 residues. The CDR3 bases are TGTGCCAGCAGTTACTCAAGTGAAGTTATGATCTATGGCTACACCTTC. Its translation is CASSYSSEVMIYGYTF.

There are many counts of this clonotype. V gene TRBV11-2 combines with J gene TRBJ1-3; 8 bases match TRBD1. Germline values: CDR1 SGHAT, CDR2 FQNNGV. This CDR3 has 15 residues. V lost 2 bases and J lost 3; bases outside the gene matches: 3. CDR3 sequence: CASSLQGAVGNTIYF. CDR3 in DNA: TGTGCCAGCAGCTTACAGGGGGCGGTTGGAAACACCATATATTTT.

Remarks on this clonotype: This CDR3 is missing its conserved last phenylalanine or tryptophan, likely due to a read error. This rearrangement joins TRBV9 to TRBJ1-2; no firm D call. The V end was cut by 0 bases, the J end by 2 bases, with 5 bases between. The CDR3 consists of 13 residues. The V gene's germline CDR1 is SGDLS and CDR2 YYNGEE. The CDR3 protein is CASSVGRNYGYTL. The CDR3, as DNA: TGTGCCAGCAGCGTAGGACGGAACTATGGCTACACCCTC.

The J gene is TRBJ1-4, the V gene TRBV9, with a possible D match to TRBD1 (6 bases). Germline CDR1 reads SGDLS; CDR2 reads YYNGEE. The V end lost 3 bases, the J end lost 3 bases, and 18 bases lay between the germline ends. The CDR3 extends over 17 amino acids. CDR3 nucleotides: TGTGCCAGCAGCGCCTCACAGGGACTGGGCTCTAATGAAAAACTGTTTTTT. Protein product: CASSASQGLGSNEKLFF.

This clonotype has a count of ten or more. The chain has TRBV20-1 and TRBJ1-1, with D possibly TRBD1 on 5 matching bases. CDR3 length: 13 residues. V was trimmed by 6 bases and J by 1 base, leaving 12 bases between them. Looked up from germline, CDR1 is DFQATT and CDR2 is SNEGSKA (reference sequence). CDR3 sequence reads: CSAAGTRNTEAFF. The CDR3 DNA reads as TGCAGTGCCGCCGGGACGCGGAACACTGAAGCTTTCTTT.

This clonotype was detected many times. CDR3 sequence (DNA): TGTGCCAGCAGCTTGGGCCAGGCCGCAGATACGCAGTATTTT. It translates to CASSLGQAADTQYF. The rearrangement uses TRBV7-8 and TRBJ2-3; no firm D call. Germline CDR1 SGHVS, CDR2 FQNEAQ. V gave up 3 bases and J gave up 4 bases, with 11 bases separating them. The CDR3 totals 14 residues.

This clonotype was observed many times. The V and J genes are TRBV2 and TRBJ1-2; TRBD1 matches at 9 bases. Germline V gene data show CDR1 as SNHLY and CDR2 as FYNNEI. CDR3 size: 17 residues. Trimming took 5 bases from V and 4 from J; bases not matched to a gene: 14. The CDR3 DNA sequence: TGTGCCAGCAGTCTCCGGGACAGGGCCCCCGGATCCTATGGCTACACCTTC. It specifies CASSLRDRAPGSYGYTF.

J is TRBJ2-7 and V is TRBV19; 7 positions agree with TRBD1. The V gene's germline CDR1 is LNHDA and CDR2 SQIVND (reference sequence). J gave up 0 bases and V 6 bases, and 5 bases lay outside the gene matches. This CDR3 spans 14 amino acids. The CDR3, as DNA: TGTGCCAGTAGCTGGGACAGTCACTCCTACGAGCAGTACTTC. Translating gives CASSWDSHSYEQYF.